The 11 T cell receptor beta chains below were found in one sample sequenced in a study of T-cell memory formation after mild COVID-19. Using its own MiXCR run on the 5' RACE reads, TCRdb lists one record per CDR3 protein. Of just under 350,000 distinct CDR3 sequences detected, approximately 13% appear once; the ten largest clones hold around 21%. The sample consisted of PBMCs or a T cell subset sorted from them (not recorded which). The receptors were gathered from a man aged 18 to 35 who had mild COVID-19 (a few samples of this study predate the infection). Cell type and time point are not known.

The genes are TRBV12-3 or TRBV12-4 and TRBJ1-5; 8 bases are shared with TRBD1. The CDR3 covers 16 residues. V gave up 5 bases and J gave up 5 bases; unmatched junction bases: 11. The CDR3 is CASSPNDRGVDQPQHF. The CDR3 bases are TGTGCCAGCAGTCCAAACGACAGGGGAGTCGATCAGCCCCAGCATTTT.

The genes are TRBV11-2 and TRBJ2-1; D unclear. V dropped 1 base and J dropped 7 bases, with 8 bases sitting between them. Germline V gene lookup returns CDR1 SGHAT and CDR2 FQNNGV. The CDR3 loop spans 13 amino acids. The CDR3 loop is CASSLGVYNEQFF. The CDR3 DNA reads as TGTGCCAGCAGCTTAGGGGTTTATAATGAGCAGTTCTTC.

This clonotype came up many times. The chain is built from TRBV12-3 or TRBV12-4 and TRBJ2-2; D is unresolved. The CDR3 sequence is 14 residues long. Trimming stripped 2 bases from V and 1 base from J, with 5 bases between. CDR3 sequence: CASSLRQNTGELFF. For the CDR3, the DNA is TGTGCCAGCAGTTTAAGACAGAACACCGGGGAGCTGTTTTTT.

The chain is built from TRBV5-1 and TRBJ2-7, with 8 bases fitting TRBD1. Germline V gives CDR1 SGHRS, CDR2 YFSETQ. The CDR3 has 15 residues. The V segment lost 0 bases and the J segment 5 bases; nucleotides outside the gene matches: 7. The CDR3 is CASSLGYRGNDEQYV. CDR3 nucleotides: TGCGCCAGCAGCTTGGGGTACAGGGGGAATGACGAGCAGTACGTC.

This chain connects TRBV12-3 or TRBV12-4 to TRBJ1-1; D is perhaps TRBD1 (6 bases). V was shortened by 6 bases and J by 1 base, with 12 bases between the two germline ends. The CDR3 has 14 residues. In DNA, the CDR3 is TGTGCCAGCAGAGAATGGACAGAGAACACTGAAGCTTTCTTT. This sequence encodes CASREWTENTEAFF.

This clonotype has more than one count but fewer than ten. The rearrangement uses TRBV5-7 and TRBJ1-2; D remains unclear. TRBV5-7 is marked as an open reading frame, function uncertain. The V end lost 2 bases, the J end lost 4 bases, and 9 bases lay between the germline ends. The CDR3 is 13 amino acids. Here the CDR3 DNA reads TGTGCCAGCAGCTTTTCCGTCCCCTATGGCTACACCTTC. This sequence encodes CASSFSVPYGYTF.

The CDR3 sequence: CASSASIRLAGDNEQFF. DNA for the CDR3: TGCGCCAGCAGCGCCTCCATTAGACTAGCGGGGGACAATGAGCAGTTCTTC. The V and J genes are TRBV5-1 and TRBJ2-1, with 12 bases lining up with TRBD2. The CDR3 is 17 amino acids. V shed 4 bases, J shed 5 bases, and the junction held 10 bases outside the gene matches. The germline V gene has CDR1 SGHRS and CDR2 YFSETQ.

This chain links TRBV6-6 with TRBJ1-4, with TRBD1 as a possible D gene (5 bases). V lost 5 bases to trimming and J lost 4 bases, with 8 bases between them. CDR1 is MNHNY and CDR2 is SVGAGI in the germline V gene (reference sequence). The CDR3 runs 13 residues. CDR3 in amino acids: CASSPDNNEKLFF. The CDR3 DNA is TGTGCCAGCAGTCCGGACAATAATGAAAAACTGTTTTTT.

This clonotype showed up just a few times. This rearrangement joins TRBV5-4 to TRBJ1-1; 10 bases are a match to TRBD1. The V segment lost 1 base and the J segment 5 bases; nucleotides outside the gene matches: 5. The CDR3 is made up of 15 amino acids. Germline V CDR1 and CDR2: SGHNT, YYREEE (reference sequence). The CDR3, as DNA: TGTGCCAGCAGCTTGCCAGACAGGGGGCGAACTGAAGCTTTCTTT. As protein: CASSLPDRGRTEAFF.

Ten or more counts support this clonotype. The genes are TRBV2 and TRBJ2-5; 11 bases are a match to TRBD2. The germline gives CDR1 SNHLY, CDR2 FYNNEI. This CDR3 is built from 15 residues. Trimming removed 4 bases from V and 2 bases from J; junction bases left unmatched: 3. CDR3 sequence (DNA): TGTGCCAGCAGTGGGGCTAGCGGGGGGCAAGAGACCCAGTACTTC. Translation: CASSGASGGQETQYF.

This chain links TRBV6-5 with TRBJ1-1; TRBD1 agrees at 9 bases. The trim removed 11 bases at V and 5 bases at J, leaving 9 bases unmatched. Per germline, CDR1 MNHEY and CDR2 SVGAGI. The CDR3 spans 13 residues. The DNA of the CDR3 is TGTGCCGCCAAACAGGGGGCGAGGACTGAAGCTTTCTTT. Protein product: CAAKQGARTEAFF.